The entry that follows covers one TCR beta chain sequence. This specimen comes from a study of blood T cell repertoires in COVID-19. The wider study: The United States, Italy and Spain were the sources of the acute and convalescent COVID-19 samples. T cells, B-cell-depleted T cells, or PBMCs provided the cDNA or gDNA that served as material.

Authors' analysis steps: Quantification of nucleated cells was approximated via reference gene primer amplification. The method was immunoSEQ multiplex PCR; TCRdb's version includes in-frame clones alone and lacks a portion of them. The V and J calls and the clone size are those of that table, but D and trimming were determined from the DNA. The table shows around 300,000 clones, with around 90% occurring only once. Each participant's cohort was designated according to participant-reported clinical history. CDR3 length: 17 residues. Trimming left V 5 bases short and J 0 bases short, with 17 bases between. Germline assignment: CDR1 MNHNY and CDR2 SVGAGI (reference sequence).

The chain couples TRBV6-6 to TRBJ2-1, with D possibly being TRBD1 (5 bases). The receptor was derived from a man aged 30 to 45 who had recovered from COVID-19. The specimen sequenced was PBMCs or T cells enriched from blood (not recorded which). CDR3 residues: CASSPVGQGNSYNEQFF. The CDR3 region has the DNA TGTGCCAGCAGTCCCGTGGGGCAGGGCAACTCCTACAATGAGCAGTTCTTC.